Each of the 19 T cell receptor beta chains below was sequenced from the same sample in a study of blood T cell repertoires in COVID-19 (dated by TCRdb to 2019 to 2021). The library was made by the immunoSEQ multiplex PCR assay. What TCRdb holds here is the immuneACCESS table cut down to in-frame rearrangements. Part of the clones is not present; checked against another copy, under half of the missing clones reflect an unresolved V gene, and the others are unexplained. The sample yields 310,000 or so clones; around 84% were counted once. The top ten constitute more than 9% of the sample. Sequenced material: PBMCs or T cells enriched from blood (not recorded which). These TCRs come from a young woman who had recovered from COVID-19.

V gene TRBV5-6 combines with J gene TRBJ1-1; no clear D. The CDR3 spans 13 residues. Germline V gene sequence: CDR1 SGHDT, CDR2 YYEEEE. The V and J ends lost 0 bases and 8 bases respectively, with 11 bases between them. Here the CDR3 DNA reads TGTGCCAGCAGCTTGGGGGGAGGGCAGGAAGCTTTCTTT. Translated: CASSLGGGQEAFF.

There are many counts of this clone. In nucleotides, the CDR3 is TGTGCCAGCAGTCATATAGCGGGGGATATAGATACGCAGTATTTT. Translation: CASSHIAGDIDTQYF. The chain combines TRBV6-5 with TRBJ2-3, with 9 bases aligning to TRBD2. With V trimmed by 5 bases and J by 5 bases, 8 bases remained unmatched. This CDR3 contains 15 residues. Looked up from germline, CDR1 is MNHEY and CDR2 is SVGAGI.

The chain joins TRBV30 to TRBJ1-2; tentatively, D is TRBD1 (5 bases). The CDR3 totals 10 residues. V dropped 5 bases and J dropped 11 bases, with 12 bases sitting between them. CDR1 is GTSNPN, CDR2 SVGIG, per germline (reference sequence). The CDR3 region is CAWEETEYTF. The DNA for the CDR3 is TGTGCCTGGGAGGAGACAGAATACACCTTC.

V is TRBV18 and J is TRBJ1-1, with D unresolved. Germline CDR1 reads KGHSH; CDR2 reads LQKENI. Trimming stripped 3 bases from V and 2 bases from J, with 13 bases between. The CDR3 loop spans 15 amino acids. The CDR3 DNA is TGTGCCAGCTCACCTCCGGGTCATGCTAACACTGAAGCTTTCTTT. It encodes CASSPPGHANTEAFF.

This chain links TRBV20-1 with TRBJ2-7; a possible D gene is TRBD2 (5 bases). The germline V gene has CDR1 DFQATT and CDR2 SNEGSKA (reference sequence). Trimming removed 4 bases at V and 3 bases at J, with 7 bases between. This CDR3 spans 11 amino acids. DNA for the CDR3: TGCAGTGCTAAGGAGGTCTACGAGCAGTACTTC. This codes for CSAKEVYEQYF.

The chain joins TRBV6-5 to TRBJ1-1; possible D gene TRBD1, 6 bases. V lost 6 bases, J lost 0 bases, and 11 bases lay in between. The CDR3 is made up of 14 amino acids. CDR1 MNHEY and CDR2 SVGAGI come from the germline V gene. CDR3 DNA: TGTGCCAGCAGCAGGACAGCCTTGAACACTGAAGCTTTCTTT. As protein: CASSRTALNTEAFF.

The rearrangement joins TRBV7-9 to TRBJ2-1, with TRBD2 as a possible D gene (7 bases). This CDR3 is 17 amino acids long. V dropped 0 bases and J dropped 2 bases, with 14 bases sitting between them. The germline gives CDR1 SEHNR, CDR2 FQNEAQ (reference sequence). The CDR3 DNA sequence: TGTGCCAGCAGCTTAGCGGGGGGGCGAGTTACCTACAATGAGCAGTTCTTC. This sequence encodes CASSLAGGRVTYNEQFF. Supplemented by reference TRBV7-9 and TRBJ2-1, the full variable domain reads DTGVSQNPRHKITKRGQNVTFRCDPISEHNRLYWYRQTLGQGPEFLTYFQNEAQLEKSRLLSDRFSAERPKGSFSTLEIQRTEQGDSAMYLCASSLAGGRVTYNEQFFGPGTRLTVL.

The chain joins TRBV2 to TRBJ2-5; 8 bases agree with TRBD2. Losses at the gene ends were 6 bases for V and 6 bases for J; bases not matched to a gene: 6. Germline values: CDR1 SNHLY, CDR2 FYNNEI. The length of the CDR3 is 13 residues. The CDR3 region is CASSGGGVQTQYF. In DNA, the CDR3 is TGTGCCAGCAGCGGGGGGGGTGTGCAGACCCAGTACTTC.

This chain links TRBV4-2 with TRBJ1-4; D ambiguous. The CDR3 totals 16 residues. The germline CDR1 and CDR2 sequences are LGHNA and YNFKEQ. The V and J ends lost 0 bases and 3 bases respectively, with 11 bases between them. The CDR3 reads CASSQDWGGANEKLFF. In DNA form, the CDR3 reads TGTGCCAGCAGCCAAGATTGGGGAGGAGCTAATGAAAAACTGTTTTTT.

The chain is built from TRBV27 and TRBJ1-2; 8 positions agree with TRBD1. CDR1 is MNHEY, CDR2 SMNVEV, per germline (reference sequence). There are 14 residues in the CDR3. The J segment lost 3 bases and the V segment lost 5 bases, leaving 5 bases of the junction unmatched. The CDR3: CASSRIQGDYGYTF. The CDR3 nucleotides read TGTGCCAGCAGTCGGATACAGGGGGACTATGGCTACACCTTC.

V and J are TRBV6-5 and TRBJ2-7; 7 bases align to TRBD1. The CDR3 is made up of 15 amino acids. The V gene end was trimmed by 6 bases and the J gene end by 5 bases; junction bases not matched to a gene: 13. In germline, CDR1 is MNHEY, CDR2 SVGAGI. CDR3 DNA sequence: TGTGCCAGCAGCCCCTATAGGGGGCGAGGCCACGAGCAGTACTTC. Amino acid sequence: CASSPYRGRGHEQYF.

The chain recombines TRBV27 with TRBJ1-2; possibly TRBD1 for D (5 bases). V lost 6 bases and J lost 2, with 25 bases in between. This CDR3 has 18 residues. Per the germline V gene, CDR1 is MNHEY and CDR2 is SMNVEV (reference sequence). CDR3 nucleotides: TGTGCCAGCAGGAGAGGCCTACTGGGGGGGAAAGTAAACTATGGCTACACCTTC. Its translation: CASRRGLLGGKVNYGYTF.

This chain connects TRBV28 to TRBJ2-4; TRBD1 matches 7 bases. Germline lookup yields CDR1 MDHEN and CDR2 SYDVKM. The V segment lost 2 bases and the J segment 0 bases; nucleotides outside the gene matches: 1. CDR3 size: 15 residues. In DNA form, the CDR3 reads TGTGCCAGCAGTTTACAGGGGGTAGCCAAAAACATTCAGTACTTC. As protein: CASSLQGVAKNIQYF.

V gene TRBV19 combines with J gene TRBJ1-2, with D tentatively TRBD1 (6 bases). The V gene lost 3 bases and the J gene lost 8 bases, with 10 bases spanning the gap. This CDR3 has 12 residues. Germline V gene data show CDR1 as LNHDA and CDR2 as SQIVND (reference sequence). The CDR3 DNA is TGTGCCAGTAGTATGGCAGGGGCCGGCTACACCTTC. Its translation: CASSMAGAGYTF.

The chain is built from TRBV6-1 and TRBJ1-1, with TRBD1 matching 7 bases. V shed 1 base, J shed 3 bases, and the junction held 8 bases outside the gene matches. The CDR3 covers 16 residues. Per the germline V gene, CDR1 is MNHNS and CDR2 is SASEGT. The CDR3 DNA follows: TGTGCCAGCAGTGAAGTTTGGAGGGGGCTAGACACTGAAGCTTTCTTT. Its protein product is CASSEVWRGLDTEAFF.

This chain joins TRBV19 and TRBJ1-2; tentatively, D is TRBD1 (6 bases). V lost 4 bases, J lost 3 bases, and 15 bases lay in between. Germline-derived CDR1 and CDR2 are LNHDA and SQIVND (reference sequence). The CDR3 is 15 residues long. CDR3 protein: CASSSPGTSDYGYTF. For the CDR3, the DNA is TGTGCCAGTAGTAGCCCTGGGACATCGGACTATGGCTACACCTTC.

This clone came up once. J is TRBJ1-4 and V is TRBV14; D not certain. V gave up 1 base and J gave up 8 bases, with 8 bases separating them. Germline loops: CDR1 SGHDN, CDR2 FVKESK. The CDR3 consists of 13 residues. CDR3 protein: CASSQVPGEKLFF. In DNA form, the CDR3 reads TGTGCCAGCAGCCAAGTACCCGGGGAAAAACTGTTTTTT. Looking up the rest from reference TRBV14 and TRBJ1-4 gives the full variable domain: EAGVTQFPSHSVIEKGQTVTLRCDPISGHDNLYWYRRVMGKEIKFLLHFVKESKQDESGMPNNRFLAERTGGTYSTLKVQPAELEDSGVYFCASSQVPGEKLFFGSGTQLSVL.

This chain connects TRBV9 to TRBJ1-6; TRBD1 agrees at 8 bases. J was trimmed by 7 bases and V by 5 bases; bases with no gene match: 14. The CDR3 consists of 17 residues. Germline V gives CDR1 SGDLS, CDR2 YYNGEE. CDR3 sequence: CASSRTGTGLGNSPLHF. CDR3 DNA sequence: TGTGCCAGCAGTAGGACAGGGACGGGCCTGGGGAATTCACCCCTCCACTTT.

The chain is built from TRBV5-4 and TRBJ1-2, with D possibly TRBD1 on 6 matching bases. V lost 0 bases to trimming and J lost 6 bases, with 15 bases between them. The V gene's germline CDR1 is SGHNT and CDR2 YYREEE (reference sequence). This CDR3 spans 15 amino acids. The CDR3 sequence is CASSLGQEKFHGYTF. The CDR3 DNA sequence: TGTGCCAGCAGCTTGGGACAGGAAAAGTTCCATGGCTACACCTTC. Together with reference TRBV5-4 and TRBJ1-2, the CDR3 gives the full variable domain: ETGVTQSPTHLIKTRGQQVTLRCSSQSGHNTVSWYQQALGQGPQFIFQYYREEENGRGNFPPRFSGLQFPNYSSELNVNALELDDSALYLCASSLGQEKFHGYTFGSGTRLTVV.